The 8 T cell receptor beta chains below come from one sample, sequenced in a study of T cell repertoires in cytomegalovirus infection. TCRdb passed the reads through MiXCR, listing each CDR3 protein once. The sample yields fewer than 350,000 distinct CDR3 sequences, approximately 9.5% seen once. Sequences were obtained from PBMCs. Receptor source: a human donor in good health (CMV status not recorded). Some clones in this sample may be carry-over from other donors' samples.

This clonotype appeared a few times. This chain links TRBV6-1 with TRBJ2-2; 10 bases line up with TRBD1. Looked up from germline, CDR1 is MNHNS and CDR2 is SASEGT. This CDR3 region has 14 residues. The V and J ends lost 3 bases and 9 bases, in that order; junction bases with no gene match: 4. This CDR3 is CASSETGGKRELFF. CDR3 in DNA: TGTGCCAGCAGTGAGACAGGGGGCAAGAGGGAGCTGTTTTTT.

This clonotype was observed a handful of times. DNA for the CDR3: TGCGCCAGCACCTCAAACACTGAAGCTTTCTTT. Protein: CASTSNTEAFF. The rearrangement uses TRBV5-1 and TRBJ1-1; D remains ambiguous. V was cut by 6 bases and J by 2 bases, with 5 bases left in between. This CDR3 is built from 11 residues. Germline V CDR1 and CDR2: SGHRS, YFSETQ. Drawing the rest from reference TRBV5-1 and TRBJ1-1, the complete variable domain is KAGVTQTPRYLIKTRGQQVTLSCSPISGHRSVSWYQQTPGQGLQFLFEYFSETQRNKGNFPGRFSGRQFSNSRSEMNVSTLELGDSALYLCASTSNTEAFFGQGTRLTVV.

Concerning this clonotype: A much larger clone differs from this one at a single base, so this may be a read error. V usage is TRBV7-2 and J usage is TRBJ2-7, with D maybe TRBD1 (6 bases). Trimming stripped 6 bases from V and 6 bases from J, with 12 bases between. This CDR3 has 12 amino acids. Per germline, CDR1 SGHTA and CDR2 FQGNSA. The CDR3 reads CASSARGCEQYF. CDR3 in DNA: TGTGCCAGCAGTGCCAGGGGCTGCGAGCAGTACTTC.

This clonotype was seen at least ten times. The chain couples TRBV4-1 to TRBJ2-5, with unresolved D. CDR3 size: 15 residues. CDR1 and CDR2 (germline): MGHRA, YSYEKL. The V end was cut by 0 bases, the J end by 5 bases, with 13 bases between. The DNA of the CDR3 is TGCGCCAGCAGCCAAGATTTGTGGGGTACGGAGACCCAGTACTTC. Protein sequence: CASSQDLWGTETQYF.

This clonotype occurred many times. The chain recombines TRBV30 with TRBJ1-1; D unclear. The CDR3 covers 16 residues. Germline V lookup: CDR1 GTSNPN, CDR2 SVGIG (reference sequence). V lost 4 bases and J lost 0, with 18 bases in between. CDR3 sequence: CAWIPPRVIMNTEAFF. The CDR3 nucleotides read TGTGCCTGGATACCTCCACGGGTTATCATGAACACTGAAGCTTTCTTT. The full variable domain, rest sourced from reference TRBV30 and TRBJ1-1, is SQTIHQWPATLVQPVGSPLSLECTVEGTSNPNLYWYRQAAGRGLQLLFYSVGIGQISSEVPQNLSASRPQDRQFILSSKKLLLSDSGFYLCAWIPPRVIMNTEAFFGQGTRLTVV.

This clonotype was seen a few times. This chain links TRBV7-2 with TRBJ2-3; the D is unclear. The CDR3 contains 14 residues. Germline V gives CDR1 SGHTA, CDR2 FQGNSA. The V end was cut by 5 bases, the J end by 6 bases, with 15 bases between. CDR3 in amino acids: CASSPPSSWDTQYF. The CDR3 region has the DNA TGTGCCAGCAGCCCCCCAAGTAGTTGGGATACGCAGTATTTT.

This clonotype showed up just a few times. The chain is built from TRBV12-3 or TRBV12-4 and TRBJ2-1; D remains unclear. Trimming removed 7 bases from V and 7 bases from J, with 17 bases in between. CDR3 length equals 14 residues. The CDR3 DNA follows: TGTGCCAGCAAACCCAGCACCGGCAGGAATGAGCAGTTCTTC. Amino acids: CASKPSTGRNEQFF.

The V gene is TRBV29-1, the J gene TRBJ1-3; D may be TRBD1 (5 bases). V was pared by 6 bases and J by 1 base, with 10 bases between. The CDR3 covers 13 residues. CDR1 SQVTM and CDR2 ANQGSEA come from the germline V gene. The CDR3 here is CSVVTVSGNTIYF. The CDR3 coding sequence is TGCAGCGTGGTGACAGTTTCTGGAAACACCATATATTTT.